These T cell receptor beta chains were read from a single sample in a study of identical twins. TCRdb passed the 5' RACE reads through MiXCR, listing each CDR3 protein once. This sample has approximately 530,000 distinct CDR3 sequences; about 20% occur once, and the top ten carry 0.48%. A further study also used this sample, focusing on yellow fever vaccine responses in identical twins.

Sequencing was done on a sample of CD4+ T cells sorted from blood. Source of these receptors: a woman aged 18-30 years in good health. Each CDR3 is given with its conserved first and last residue. A D gene is named only where the DNA matches it firmly. Size tells how often a clone was seen (once, few, many) or the class of an expanded clone, and some rows leave it out.

CDR3 length: 15; V gene: TRBV20-1; D gene: TRBD2; clone size: -; J gene: TRBJ2-3; CDR3 protein: CSAQTPSGSTDTQYF; CDR3 DNA: TGCAGTGCTCAAACTCCTAGCGGGTCCACAGATACGCAGTATTTT
CDR3 length: 16; V gene: TRBV5-1; D gene: TRBD1; clone size: -; J gene: TRBJ2-2; CDR3 protein: CASSSGQNLRAGELFF; CDR3 DNA: TGCGCCAGCAGCTCGGGACAGAACCTCCGGGCCGGGGAGCTGTTTTTT
CDR3 length: 15; V gene: TRBV29-1; D gene: -; clone size: many; J gene: TRBJ2-7; CDR3 protein: CSVAIDRISSYEQYF; CDR3 DNA: TGCAGCGTTGCCATAGACAGGATAAGCTCCTACGAGCAGTACTTC
CDR3 length: 12; V gene: TRBV5-1; D gene: -; clone size: many; J gene: TRBJ2-7; CDR3 protein: CASSFSGYEQYF; CDR3 DNA: TGCGCCAGCAGCTTCTCCGGCTACGAGCAGTACTTC
CDR3 length: 15; V gene: TRBV6-5; D gene: -; clone size: -; J gene: TRBJ1-1; CDR3 protein: CASSYSTMRNTEAFF; CDR3 DNA: TGTGCCAGCAGTTACTCCACCATGAGGAACACTGAAGCTTTCTTT
CDR3 length: 15; V gene: TRBV2; D gene: -; clone size: -; J gene: TRBJ1-3; CDR3 protein: CASSGTDSSGNTIYF; CDR3 DNA: TGTGCCAGCAGTGGGACAGATTCTTCTGGAAACACCATATATTTT
CDR3 length: 16; V gene: TRBV5-1; D gene: TRBD2; clone size: many; J gene: TRBJ2-5; CDR3 protein: CASSLEAGGNQETQYF; CDR3 DNA: TGCGCCAGCAGCTTGGAAGCGGGAGGCAATCAAGAGACCCAGTACTTC
CDR3 length: 16; V gene: TRBV24-1; D gene: -; clone size: few; J gene: TRBJ2-3; CDR3 protein: CATSDLQTTSTDTQYF; CDR3 DNA: TGTGCCACCAGTGATTTGCAGACGACTAGCACAGATACGCAGTATTTT
CDR3 length: 13; V gene: TRBV12-3/TRBV12-4; D gene: TRBD1; clone size: few; J gene: TRBJ1-2; CDR3 protein: CAIGTGGDYGYTF; CDR3 DNA: TGTGCCATCGGGACAGGGGGCGACTATGGCTACACCTTC
CDR3 length: 14; V gene: TRBV12-3/TRBV12-4; D gene: -; clone size: -; J gene: TRBJ1-1; CDR3 protein: CASSGQPLGTEAFF; CDR3 DNA: TGTGCCAGCAGTGGACAGCCTTTGGGCACTGAAGCTTTCTTT
CDR3 length: 14; V gene: TRBV9; D gene: -; clone size: many; J gene: TRBJ2-2; CDR3 protein: CASSEGTSTGELFF; CDR3 DNA: TGTGCCAGCAGCGAGGGGACTTCTACCGGGGAGCTGTTTTTT
CDR3 length: 16; V gene: TRBV3-1; D gene: -; clone size: -; J gene: TRBJ2-2; CDR3 protein: CASSQGTPGGTGELFF; CDR3 DNA: TGTGCCAGCAGCCAGGGGACTCCTGGGGGAACCGGGGAGCTGTTTTTT
CDR3 length: 17; V gene: TRBV7-3; D gene: TRBD2; clone size: -; J gene: TRBJ2-1; CDR3 protein: CASNQSRREDSYNEQFF; CDR3 DNA: TGTGCCAGCAACCAAAGTCGGCGGGAGGATTCCTACAATGAGCAGTTCTTC
CDR3 length: 14; V gene: TRBV12-3/TRBV12-4; D gene: -; clone size: -; J gene: TRBJ2-1; CDR3 protein: CASIDRRTGNEQFF; CDR3 DNA: TGTGCCAGCATCGACAGGAGAACGGGCAATGAGCAGTTCTTC
CDR3 length: 14; V gene: TRBV19; D gene: TRBD1; clone size: once; J gene: TRBJ1-1; CDR3 protein: CASKQGAPNTEAFF; CDR3 DNA: TGTGCCAGTAAACAGGGGGCTCCGAACACTGAAGCTTTCTTT
CDR3 length: 15; V gene: TRBV28; D gene: -; clone size: -; J gene: TRBJ2-7; CDR3 protein: CASRRTVTETYEQYF; CDR3 DNA: TGTGCCAGCAGGAGGACAGTAACAGAAACCTACGAGCAGTACTTC
CDR3 length: 12; V gene: TRBV6-1; D gene: -; clone size: few; J gene: TRBJ2-7; CDR3 protein: CASSGSIYEQYF; CDR3 DNA: TGTGCCAGCAGTGGCTCGATTTACGAGCAGTACTTC
CDR3 length: 15; V gene: TRBV20-1; D gene: -; clone size: once; J gene: TRBJ2-3; CDR3 protein: CSARDSERSTDTQYF; CDR3 DNA: TGCAGTGCTAGAGATTCCGAGCGAAGCACAGATACGCAGTATTTT
CDR3 length: 15; V gene: TRBV6-1; D gene: TRBD1; clone size: few; J gene: TRBJ2-5; CDR3 protein: CASRGGDRHQETQYF; CDR3 DNA: TGTGCCAGCAGGGGTGGGGACAGGCACCAAGAGACCCAGTACTTC
CDR3 length: 15; V gene: TRBV3-1; D gene: -; clone size: once; J gene: TRBJ1-1; CDR3 protein: CASSQAGQIFAEAFF; CDR3 DNA: TGTGCCAGCAGCCAAGCCGGCCAAATATTCGCTGAAGCTTTCTTT
CDR3 length: 15; V gene: TRBV25-1; D gene: -; clone size: -; J gene: TRBJ2-3; CDR3 protein: CASSEFESQRDTQYF; CDR3 DNA: TGTGCCAGCAGTGAATTTGAAAGCCAGAGGGATACGCAGTATTTT
CDR3 length: 14; V gene: TRBV20-1; D gene: TRBD1; clone size: few; J gene: TRBJ2-1; CDR3 protein: CSGRGDRIYDEQFF; CDR3 DNA: TGCAGTGGAAGGGGGGACAGGATATACGATGAGCAGTTCTTC
CDR3 length: 15; V gene: TRBV5-1; D gene: TRBD2; clone size: -; J gene: TRBJ2-7; CDR3 protein: CASSWGGSGSYEQYF; CDR3 DNA: TGCGCCAGCAGCTGGGGAGGTAGCGGGAGTTACGAGCAGTACTTC
CDR3 length: 18; V gene: TRBV5-1; D gene: TRBD2; clone size: -; J gene: TRBJ2-4; CDR3 protein: CASSLGGTSGGGQNIQYF; CDR3 DNA: TGCGCCAGCAGCTTGGGGGGGACTAGCGGGGGTGGACAAAACATTCAGTACTTC
CDR3 length: 15; V gene: TRBV29-1; D gene: TRBD2; clone size: -; J gene: TRBJ2-1; CDR3 protein: CSVRAGGDSYNEQFF; CDR3 DNA: TGCAGCGTAAGAGCGGGAGGCGACTCCTACAATGAGCAGTTCTTC
CDR3 length: 15; V gene: TRBV3-1; D gene: -; clone size: many; J gene: TRBJ1-1; CDR3 protein: CASSQSGGMNTEAFF; CDR3 DNA: TGTGCCAGCAGCCAATCGGGGGGTATGAACACTGAAGCTTTCTTT
CDR3 length: 12; V gene: TRBV7-9; D gene: -; clone size: few; J gene: TRBJ1-1; CDR3 protein: CASRSRDTEAFF; CDR3 DNA: TGTGCCAGCAGGAGCCGGGACACTGAAGCTTTCTTT
CDR3 length: 12; V gene: TRBV12-3/TRBV12-4; D gene: -; clone size: -; J gene: TRBJ2-5; CDR3 protein: CASSFTTETQYF; CDR3 DNA: TGTGCCAGCAGTTTCACGACGGAGACCCAGTACTTC
CDR3 length: 13; V gene: TRBV6-6; D gene: -; clone size: many; J gene: TRBJ1-1; CDR3 protein: CASSFQGRTEAFF; CDR3 DNA: TGTGCCAGCAGTTTCCAGGGTCGGACTGAAGCTTTCTTT
CDR3 length: 15; V gene: TRBV29-1; D gene: -; clone size: -; J gene: TRBJ2-1; CDR3 protein: CSVAGWKAAVNEQFF; CDR3 DNA: TGCAGCGTTGCCGGCTGGAAGGCTGCGGTCAATGAGCAGTTCTTC
CDR3 length: 16; V gene: TRBV28; D gene: -; clone size: many; J gene: TRBJ1-1; CDR3 protein: CASSSYRDGWGTEAFF; CDR3 DNA: TGTGCCAGCAGTAGTTACAGGGATGGTTGGGGCACTGAAGCTTTCTTT
CDR3 length: 13; V gene: TRBV10-3; D gene: -; clone size: -; J gene: TRBJ2-7; CDR3 protein: CAISGGPPYEQYF; CDR3 DNA: TGTGCCATCAGTGGGGGTCCCCCCTACGAGCAGTACTTC
CDR3 length: 14; V gene: TRBV5-1; D gene: -; clone size: few; J gene: TRBJ2-1; CDR3 protein: CASKVRTTYNEQFF; CDR3 DNA: TGCGCCAGCAAGGTCAGAACTACCTACAATGAGCAGTTCTTC
CDR3 length: 15; V gene: TRBV3-1; D gene: TRBD2; clone size: few; J gene: TRBJ2-1; CDR3 protein: CASSPVLAAYNEQFF; CDR3 DNA: TGTGCCAGCAGCCCCGTTCTAGCGGCCTACAATGAGCAGTTCTTC
CDR3 length: 15; V gene: TRBV4-1; D gene: TRBD2; clone size: -; J gene: TRBJ2-1; CDR3 protein: CASSLSGGANGEQFF; CDR3 DNA: TGCGCCAGCAGCCTGAGCGGGGGGGCCAATGGGGAGCAGTTCTTC
CDR3 length: 16; V gene: TRBV4-1; D gene: -; clone size: -; J gene: TRBJ2-3; CDR3 protein: CASSQDLTRGTDTQYF; CDR3 DNA: TGCGCCAGCAGCCAAGATTTGACTAGAGGGACAGATACGCAGTATTTT
CDR3 length: 15; V gene: TRBV7-8; D gene: -; clone size: few; J gene: TRBJ2-2; CDR3 protein: CASRLRDTNTGELFF; CDR3 DNA: TGTGCCAGCAGACTCCGGGACACAAACACCGGGGAGCTGTTTTTT
CDR3 length: 13; V gene: TRBV12-3/TRBV12-4; D gene: -; clone size: few; J gene: TRBJ1-2; CDR3 protein: CASSPRGLRGYTF; CDR3 DNA: TGTGCCAGCAGTCCCAGAGGATTACGTGGCTACACCTTC
CDR3 length: 16; V gene: TRBV14; D gene: -; clone size: -; J gene: TRBJ1-1; CDR3 protein: CASSARFGGADTEAFF; CDR3 DNA: TGTGCCAGCAGCGCAAGATTTGGGGGGGCGGACACTGAAGCTTTCTTT
CDR3 length: 15; V gene: TRBV20-1; D gene: TRBD2; clone size: few; J gene: TRBJ2-3; CDR3 protein: CSAVGTTSGTDTQYF; CDR3 DNA: TGCAGTGCCGTGGGAACGACTAGCGGGACGGATACGCAGTATTTT